Listed here are 6 T cell receptor beta chains from one sample, sequenced in a study of T cell responses to AZD1222 COVID-19 vaccine. This table comes from immunoSEQ multiplex PCR, and its TCRdb copy is limited to in-frame clones, with some not included. This table holds over 100,000 clones, about four fifths found once. The sequencing used peripheral blood, collected on day 0 of AZD1222 vaccination. The origin of the receptors is an adult in good health.

The CDR3 here is CASRGAMTASYEQYF. CDR3 nucleotides: TGTGCCAGCAGGGGCGCGATGACCGCCTCCTACGAGCAGTACTTC. The V gene is TRBV6-5, the J gene TRBJ2-7; D uncertain. The CDR3 consists of 15 residues. CDR1 is MNHEY, CDR2 SVGAGI, per germline. V lost 6 bases to trimming and J lost 0 bases, with 15 bases between them.

J is TRBJ2-3 and V is TRBV6-2 or TRBV6-3; 11 positions match TRBD2. Trimming removed 0 bases from V and 3 bases from J; junction bases left unmatched: 8. Germline-derived CDR1 and CDR2 are MNHEY and SVGEGT. The CDR3 covers 18 residues. In DNA, the CDR3 is TGTGCCAGCAGTTACTCGCCGACTAGCGGGATGATGACAGATACGCAGTATTTT. It translates to CASSYSPTSGMMTDTQYF.

The genes are TRBV7-9 and TRBJ1-2; D remains ambiguous. Germline assignment: CDR1 SEHNR and CDR2 FQNEAQ (reference sequence). This CDR3 contains 13 residues. With 5 bases removed from V and 4 bases from J, the gap between germline ends came to 11 bases. CDR3 protein: CASSQTGSYGYTF. The DNA of the CDR3 is TGTGCCAGCAGCCAAACCGGGTCCTATGGCTACACCTTC.

The chain carries TRBV5-6 and TRBJ2-1; D ambiguous. Trimming took off 2 bases at V and 6 bases at J, with 9 bases between the two ends. CDR1 is SGHDT, CDR2 YYEEEE, per germline. The CDR3 is 13 residues long. The CDR3 region is CASSFARGNEQFF. The CDR3 DNA reads as TGTGCCAGCAGCTTCGCGAGAGGCAATGAGCAGTTCTTC. Supplemented by reference TRBV5-6 and TRBJ2-1, the full variable domain reads DAGVTQSPTHLIKTRGQQVTLRCSPKSGHDTVSWYQQALGQGPQFIFQYYEEEERQRGNFPDRFSGHQFPNYSSELNVNALLLGDSALYLCASSFARGNEQFFGPGTRLTVL.

The chain links TRBV7-9 to TRBJ1-2, with 7 bases lining up with TRBD1. V was pared by 1 base and J by 7 bases, with 6 bases of the junction left unmatched. The germline V gene encodes CDR1 SEHNR and CDR2 FQNEAQ (reference sequence). The CDR3 totals 14 residues. The CDR3: CASSLEGTEGGYTF. CDR3 DNA sequence: TGTGCCAGCAGCTTAGAGGGGACAGAGGGTGGCTACACCTTC.

This chain connects TRBV6-6 to TRBJ1-6; D not certain. The ends were cut back, 3 bases at V and 10 bases at J, with 13 bases in the middle. CDR3 length: 14 residues. Germline CDR1 and CDR2: MNHNY and SVGAGI (reference sequence). The CDR3 DNA sequence: TGTGCCAGCAGTTATATCGAGGTTCAGTCACCCCTCCACTTT. It encodes CASSYIEVQSPLHF.